Below, 6 T cell receptor beta chains from the same sample are listed, as sequenced in a study of shared clonotypes between healthy human individuals. The protocol was immunoSEQ multiplex PCR, while the TCRdb copy is restricted to in-frame clones and leaves out a portion. The data show 2 million to 3 million clones, with approximately 94% seen just once and about 0.34% held by the top ten. The source material was naive CD4+ T cells from PBMCs. Subset indicated: CD45RA+ positively selected. The receptors stem from a man between 18 and 35 years old in good health. Some clones in this sample may be carry-over from other donors' samples.

As to this clone: Other DNA sequences in the same sample also yield this CDR3. The chain couples TRBV9 to TRBJ2-7; tentative D call: TRBD1 (5 bases). The CDR3 has 14 amino acids. Germline-derived CDR1 and CDR2 are SGDLS and YYNGEE. Trimming removed 0 bases at V and 3 bases at J, with 10 bases between. The CDR3 DNA reads TGTGCCAGCAGCGTAGGAGGACACAGCTACGAGCAGTACTTC. Translation: CASSVGGHSYEQYF. The full variable domain, rest sourced from reference TRBV9 and TRBJ2-7, is DSGVTQTPKHLITATGQRVTLRCSPRSGDLSVYWYQQSLDQGLQFLIQYYNGEERAKGNILERFSAQQFPDLHSELNLSSLELGDSALYFCASSVGGHSYEQYFGPGTRLTVT.

The chain is built from TRBV28 and TRBJ2-3; D assignment may be TRBD1 or TRBD2 (6 bases each). The ends were cut back, 5 bases at V and 3 bases at J, with 18 bases in the middle. This CDR3 comprises 16 residues. The germline V gene has CDR1 MDHEN and CDR2 SYDVKM. CDR3 region: CASSEGGSRSTDTQYF. The CDR3 nucleotides read TGTGCCAGCAGTGAAGGGGGGTCTCGGTCGACAGATACGCAGTATTTT.

The rearrangement joins TRBV19 to TRBJ2-7; TRBD1 matches at 7 bases. Germline values: CDR1 LNHDA, CDR2 SQIVND (reference sequence). There are 16 residues in the CDR3. V lost 6 bases and J lost 0; bases outside the gene matches: 11. The CDR3 region is CASRSTGTAISYEQYF. CDR3 sequence (DNA): TGTGCCAGTAGGAGTACCGGGACAGCGATCTCCTACGAGCAGTACTTC.

The CDR3 bases are TGTGCCAGCAGCTTGAGCGACGGTGAAGCTTTCTTT. This sequence encodes CASSLSDGEAFF. The chain couples TRBV5-6 to TRBJ1-1; D remains ambiguous. The CDR3 has 12 amino acids. Trimming removed 1 base at V and 7 bases at J, with 8 bases between. From germline, CDR1 is SGHDT and CDR2 YYEEEE.

The J gene is TRBJ2-7, the V gene TRBV5-4; D could derive from TRBD1 or TRBD2 (5 bases each). CDR3 length: 15 amino acids. Germline loops: CDR1 SGHNT, CDR2 YYREEE (reference sequence). V lost 4 bases to trimming and J lost 3 bases, with 17 bases between them. The CDR3, as DNA: TGTGCCAGCAGCCTGGGACCGGCGGGTGGCTACGAGCAGTACTTC. Translation gives CASSLGPAGGYEQYF. Full variable domain (outside the CDR3, taken from reference TRBV5-4 and TRBJ2-7): ETGVTQSPTHLIKTRGQQVTLRCSSQSGHNTVSWYQQALGQGPQFIFQYYREEENGRGNFPPRFSGLQFPNYSSELNVNALELDDSALYLCASSLGPAGGYEQYFGPGTRLTVT.

The chain has TRBV27 and TRBJ2-7, with 15 bases aligning to TRBD2. The V segment lost 2 bases and the J segment 5 bases; nucleotides outside the gene matches: 4. There are 16 residues in the CDR3. Germline lookup yields CDR1 MNHEY and CDR2 SMNVEV (reference sequence). The CDR3 coding sequence is TGTGCCAGCAGTTTAAGGACTAGCGGGAGGGCCAACGAGCAGTACTTC. Translating it yields CASSLRTSGRANEQYF.